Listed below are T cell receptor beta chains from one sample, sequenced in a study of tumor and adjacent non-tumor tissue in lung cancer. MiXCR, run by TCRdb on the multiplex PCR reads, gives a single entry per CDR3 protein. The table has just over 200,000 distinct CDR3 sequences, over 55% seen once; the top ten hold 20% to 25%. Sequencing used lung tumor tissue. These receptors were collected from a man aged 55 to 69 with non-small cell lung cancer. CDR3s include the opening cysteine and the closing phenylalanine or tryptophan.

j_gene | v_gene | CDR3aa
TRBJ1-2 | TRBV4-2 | CASSQDWDRPSGGYTF
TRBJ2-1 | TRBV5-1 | CASSLGVGANIEQSF
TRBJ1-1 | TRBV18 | CASSPTPMGTSYAFF
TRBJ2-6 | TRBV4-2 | CTSSQELSHGANVLTF
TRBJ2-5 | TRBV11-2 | CVSSPGTSRVMTQYF
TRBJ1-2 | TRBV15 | CATSTDGDYGYTF
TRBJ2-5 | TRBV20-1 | CSAHPAVTGFQETQYF
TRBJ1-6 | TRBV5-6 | CASTKDIAASTPLHF
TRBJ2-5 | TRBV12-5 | CASGPTGIQETQYF
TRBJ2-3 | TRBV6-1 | CASSEILAGGSSTDTQYF
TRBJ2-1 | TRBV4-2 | CASSQVRDRGPFF
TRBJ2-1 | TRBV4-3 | CASSQDLGLALKRFF
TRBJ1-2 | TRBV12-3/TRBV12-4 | CASSLGSGSNYGYTF
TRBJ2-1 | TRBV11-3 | CASSRSIGYNEPFF
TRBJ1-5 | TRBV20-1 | CSASSRHDWQPQHF
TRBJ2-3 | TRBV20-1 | CSARVRWNADTQYF
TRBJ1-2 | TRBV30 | CAYNQGSYGYTF
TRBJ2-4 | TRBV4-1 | CASSQEGLAGARDIQYF
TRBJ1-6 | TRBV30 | CAWEEVGSPLHF
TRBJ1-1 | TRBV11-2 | CASSPDRLNTEAFF
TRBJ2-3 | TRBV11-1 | CASSLGQGNTDAQYF
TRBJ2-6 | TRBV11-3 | CATSSSWLSGANILTF
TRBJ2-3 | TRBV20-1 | CSARVASGSSTDTQYF
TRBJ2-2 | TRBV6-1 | CDSSGGRGRTGELFF
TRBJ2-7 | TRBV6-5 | CASSGDRVIYGQYF
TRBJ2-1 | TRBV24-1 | CVTSDSQRTSGYNEQFF
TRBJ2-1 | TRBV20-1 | CSHNGALKYNEQFF
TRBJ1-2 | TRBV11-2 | CASSFTGTQGLGYTF
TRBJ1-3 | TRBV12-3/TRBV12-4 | CASSPPTGGRLFGNTIYF
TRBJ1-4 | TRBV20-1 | CSSNPGTAGKLFF
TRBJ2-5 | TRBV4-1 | CASSQLDRGGQETQYF